This T cell receptor beta chain derives from a study of T cell responses to AZD1222 COVID-19 vaccine. Findings and limits, study-wide: AZD1222 recipients seropositive at baseline numbered only 5 or 6. Donors skewed white British and female; clonal diversity was possibly underestimated. Spike-specific TCR breadth and depth went up after people got two AZD1222 doses.

Worth noting for this clone: Antigen specificity is unknown.

Clones were read by immunoSEQ multiplex PCR, and TCRdb kept only the in-frame ones, dropping some. The repertoire holds fewer than 200,000 clones, with about nine tenths as singletons. Germline CDR1 reads SGHTS; CDR2 reads YDEGEE. The CDR3 is made up of 14 amino acids. V lost 0 bases to trimming and J lost 2 bases, with 6 bases between them. The sequence derives from an adult in good health. Sequences were derived from peripheral blood, sampled on day 0 of AZD1222 vaccination. The genes are TRBV5-8 and TRBJ2-1; D ambiguous. The CDR3 protein is CASSLGLAYNEQFF. In nucleotides, the CDR3 is TGTGCCAGCAGCTTGGGGTTGGCCTACAATGAGCAGTTCTTC.